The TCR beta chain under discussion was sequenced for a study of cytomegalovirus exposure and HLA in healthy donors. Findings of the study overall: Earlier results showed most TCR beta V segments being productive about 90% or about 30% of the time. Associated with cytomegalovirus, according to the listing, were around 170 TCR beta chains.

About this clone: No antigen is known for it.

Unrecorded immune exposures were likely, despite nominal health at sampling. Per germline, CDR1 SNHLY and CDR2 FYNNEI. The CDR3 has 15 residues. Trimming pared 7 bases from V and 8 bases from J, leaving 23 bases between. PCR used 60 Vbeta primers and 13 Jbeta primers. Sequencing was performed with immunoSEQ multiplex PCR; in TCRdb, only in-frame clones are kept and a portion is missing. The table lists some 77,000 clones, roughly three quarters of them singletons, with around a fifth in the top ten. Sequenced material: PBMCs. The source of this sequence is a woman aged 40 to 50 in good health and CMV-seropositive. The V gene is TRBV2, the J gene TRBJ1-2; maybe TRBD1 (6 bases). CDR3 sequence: CASNRSPTGFGGYTF. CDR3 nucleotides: TGTGCCAGCAACCGCTCCCCAACAGGGTTTGGGGGCTACACCTTC.